Listed below are T cell receptor beta chains from one sample, sequenced in a study of blood T cell repertoires in COVID-19. Produced via immunoSEQ multiplex PCR; TCRdb's table is partial and in-frame only. The sample yields 210,000 or so clones, about 90% seen once. The specimen sequenced was peripheral blood. The receptor source for this set is a man aged 30-40 years with acute or convalescent COVID-19. Each CDR3 is given with its conserved first and last residue. Each record gives: J gene, V gene, clone size, D gene, CDR3 DNA, CDR3 protein. The D gene is left open where the match is weak. Where a row states a size, it is once, few, many or the class of an expanded clone; other rows omit it.

J gene: TRBJ1-2; V gene: TRBV27; clone size: NA; D gene: TRBD1; CDR3 DNA: TGTGCCAGCAGTTTCCAGGGGGATGGCTACACCTTC; CDR3 protein: CASSFQGDGYTF
J gene: TRBJ2-1; V gene: TRBV11-3; clone size: NA; D gene: NA; CDR3 DNA: TGTGCCAGCAGCTTAGCCCGCGGGGTTAGCGGCAACAATGAGCAGTTCTTC; CDR3 protein: CASSLARGVSGNNEQFF
J gene: TRBJ1-6; V gene: TRBV7-9; clone size: NA; D gene: TRBD1; CDR3 DNA: TGTGCCAGCAGCTCGACGGGACAGGATAATTCACCCCTCCACTTT; CDR3 protein: CASSSTGQDNSPLHF
J gene: TRBJ1-1; V gene: TRBV5-8; clone size: NA; D gene: TRBD1; CDR3 DNA: TGTGCCAGCAGCCCCCAGGGGGGACAGGGGAACACTGAAGCTTTCTTT; CDR3 protein: CASSPQGGQGNTEAFF
J gene: TRBJ2-1; V gene: TRBV2; clone size: NA; D gene: TRBD1; CDR3 DNA: TGTGCCAGCAGTGGACAGGGGCGTACAAATGAGCAGTTCTTC; CDR3 protein: CASSGQGRTNEQFF
J gene: TRBJ2-7; V gene: TRBV27; clone size: once; D gene: TRBD2; CDR3 DNA: TGTGCCAGCAGGCCCTCCTGGAGCGGGATCAACTACGAGCAGTACTTC; CDR3 protein: CASRPSWSGINYEQYF
J gene: TRBJ1-4; V gene: TRBV27; clone size: NA; D gene: NA; CDR3 DNA: TGTGCCAGCAGTTTTGGGGTTGGAACAGGGACGGAAAAACTGTTTTTT; CDR3 protein: CASSFGVGTGTEKLFF
J gene: TRBJ1-3; V gene: TRBV4-2; clone size: NA; D gene: NA; CDR3 DNA: TGTGCCAGCAGCCAAGGACTGGCGTCTGGAAACACCATATATTTT; CDR3 protein: CASSQGLASGNTIYF
J gene: TRBJ2-1; V gene: TRBV10-1; clone size: NA; D gene: TRBD2; CDR3 DNA: TGCGCCAGCAGTGATGGGGGAACTAGCGGCGATGAGCAGTTCTTC; CDR3 protein: CASSDGGTSGDEQFF
J gene: TRBJ2-1; V gene: TRBV6-1; clone size: NA; D gene: NA; CDR3 DNA: TGTGCCAGCAGTGAGCCCCCTCCGGGTCGCTACAATGAGCAGTTCTTC; CDR3 protein: CASSEPPPGRYNEQFF
J gene: TRBJ1-2; V gene: TRBV19; clone size: NA; D gene: NA; CDR3 DNA: TGTGCCAGTAGTATCCCCGGGACAAGCTATGGCTACACCTTC; CDR3 protein: CASSIPGTSYGYTF
J gene: TRBJ2-7; V gene: TRBV14; clone size: NA; D gene: TRBD2; CDR3 DNA: TGTGCCAGCAGTCCGACTAGCGGTAAATACGAGCAGTACTTC; CDR3 protein: CASSPTSGKYEQYF
J gene: TRBJ2-3; V gene: TRBV19; clone size: few; D gene: TRBD2; CDR3 DNA: TGTGCCAGTAGTATTGGCCTGACTAGCGGGAGTGCAGATACGCAGTATTTT; CDR3 protein: CASSIGLTSGSADTQYF
J gene: TRBJ2-5; V gene: TRBV2; clone size: few; D gene: NA; CDR3 DNA: TGTGCCAGCAGGGTAGGGGTTGTTGAGACCCAGTACTTC; CDR3 protein: CASRVGVVETQYF
J gene: TRBJ1-2; V gene: TRBV5-6; clone size: NA; D gene: TRBD1; CDR3 DNA: TGTGCCAGCAGCTACCGGGACAGAGATGGCTACACCTTC; CDR3 protein: CASSYRDRDGYTF
J gene: TRBJ2-7; V gene: TRBV5-4; clone size: NA; D gene: TRBD1; CDR3 DNA: TGTGCCAGCAGCCTCCGGGACAGGGGGGGCGAGCAGTACTTC; CDR3 protein: CASSLRDRGGEQYF
J gene: TRBJ1-1; V gene: TRBV19; clone size: NA; D gene: NA; CDR3 DNA: TGTGCCAGTAGTATGGGGCAGGGCACCACTGAAGCTTTCTTT; CDR3 protein: CASSMGQGTTEAFF
J gene: TRBJ1-4; V gene: TRBV30; clone size: NA; D gene: TRBD1; CDR3 DNA: TGTGCCTGGAGTGTATGGGGGACAGGGGACGAAAAACTGTTTTTT; CDR3 protein: CAWSVWGTGDEKLFF
J gene: TRBJ1-4; V gene: TRBV4-2; clone size: NA; D gene: TRBD1; CDR3 DNA: TGTGCCAGCAGCCAAGTAAAGGGGGCAAGCGGTGAAAAACTGTTTTTT; CDR3 protein: CASSQVKGASGEKLFF
J gene: TRBJ2-1; V gene: TRBV10-1; clone size: NA; D gene: TRBD2; CDR3 DNA: TGCGCCAGCAGTGAGTCGGCTAGCGGGAGATGGAATGAGCAGTTCTTC; CDR3 protein: CASSESASGRWNEQFF
J gene: TRBJ2-2; V gene: TRBV29-1; clone size: NA; D gene: TRBD1; CDR3 DNA: TGCAGCGTTGGACAGGGGGATGATAAGCCTAACACCGGGGAGCTGTTTTTT; CDR3 protein: CSVGQGDDKPNTGELFF
J gene: TRBJ2-4; V gene: TRBV2; clone size: NA; D gene: TRBD2; CDR3 DNA: TGTGCCAGCAGCTCCGTGGGACTAGCATATAACATTCAGTACTTC; CDR3 protein: CASSSVGLAYNIQYF
J gene: TRBJ1-6; V gene: TRBV28; clone size: NA; D gene: NA; CDR3 DNA: TGTGCCAGCAGTTTACCAGGGTTTGGTAATTCACCCCTCCACTTT; CDR3 protein: CASSLPGFGNSPLHF
J gene: TRBJ1-6; V gene: TRBV11-2; clone size: NA; D gene: NA; CDR3 DNA: TGTGCCAGCAGCGTAGGGCTTTCACCCCTCCACTTT; CDR3 protein: CASSVGLSPLHF
J gene: TRBJ2-5; V gene: TRBV27; clone size: NA; D gene: TRBD1; CDR3 DNA: TGTGCCAGTCTTGGACAGGGCCAAGAGACCCAGTACTTC; CDR3 protein: CASLGQGQETQYF
J gene: TRBJ1-5; V gene: TRBV6-1; clone size: NA; D gene: NA; CDR3 DNA: TGTGCCAGCAGTGTACGGAGGGTAGGAGGCAATCAGCCCCAGCATTTT; CDR3 protein: CASSVRRVGGNQPQHF
J gene: TRBJ2-7; V gene: TRBV19; clone size: NA; D gene: NA; CDR3 DNA: TGTGCCAGTAGTATAGGAGACAGCGCCTACGAGCAGTACTTC; CDR3 protein: CASSIGDSAYEQYF
J gene: TRBJ2-7; V gene: TRBV7-2; clone size: NA; D gene: NA; CDR3 DNA: TGTGCCAGCAGCCCTCGGACTACCCGGGTGTACGAGCAGTACTTC; CDR3 protein: CASSPRTTRVYEQYF
J gene: TRBJ1-2; V gene: TRBV30; clone size: NA; D gene: NA; CDR3 DNA: TGTGCCTGGAGGCGGGGGTTCTATGGCTACACCTTC; CDR3 protein: CAWRRGFYGYTF
J gene: TRBJ2-1; V gene: TRBV5-1; clone size: few; D gene: TRBD2; CDR3 DNA: TGCGCCAGCAGCCTACGGGGACTAGCGGGGGATAACAATGAGCAGTTCTTC; CDR3 protein: CASSLRGLAGDNNEQFF
J gene: TRBJ2-1; V gene: TRBV10-3; clone size: NA; D gene: TRBD2; CDR3 DNA: TGTGCCATCAGTGGGCGAACTAGCGCTCAAACCGATGAGCAGTTCTTC; CDR3 protein: CAISGRTSAQTDEQFF
J gene: TRBJ1-5; V gene: TRBV7-8; clone size: once; D gene: TRBD1; CDR3 DNA: TGTGCCAGCAGCTCCCTTTCACAGGGGAGCAATCAGCCCCAGCATTTT; CDR3 protein: CASSSLSQGSNQPQHF
J gene: TRBJ1-4; V gene: TRBV12-3/TRBV12-4; clone size: NA; D gene: NA; CDR3 DNA: TGTGCCAGCAGAGGGGCTTGGTTCGAAAAACTGTTTTTT; CDR3 protein: CASRGAWFEKLFF
J gene: TRBJ2-7; V gene: TRBV19; clone size: NA; D gene: TRBD2; CDR3 DNA: TGTGCCAGTAGTAGCGGGGGGGCCGACGAGCAGTACTTC; CDR3 protein: CASSSGGADEQYF
J gene: TRBJ2-7; V gene: TRBV24-1; clone size: NA; D gene: TRBD1; CDR3 DNA: TGTGCCACCAGAGGGTGTACTCCACTCTCGGGGACAGGGTCAACCTACGAGCAGTACTTC; CDR3 protein: CATRGCTPLSGTGSTYEQYF
J gene: TRBJ1-3; V gene: TRBV7-2; clone size: once; D gene: NA; CDR3 DNA: TGTGCCAGCAGCTTAAGGTCCAGGGCCTCTGGAAACACCATATATTTT; CDR3 protein: CASSLRSRASGNTIYF
J gene: TRBJ2-2; V gene: TRBV18; clone size: NA; D gene: NA; CDR3 DNA: TGTGCCAGCTCACAACAGGGTGACACCGGGGAGCTGTTTTTT; CDR3 protein: CASSQQGDTGELFF